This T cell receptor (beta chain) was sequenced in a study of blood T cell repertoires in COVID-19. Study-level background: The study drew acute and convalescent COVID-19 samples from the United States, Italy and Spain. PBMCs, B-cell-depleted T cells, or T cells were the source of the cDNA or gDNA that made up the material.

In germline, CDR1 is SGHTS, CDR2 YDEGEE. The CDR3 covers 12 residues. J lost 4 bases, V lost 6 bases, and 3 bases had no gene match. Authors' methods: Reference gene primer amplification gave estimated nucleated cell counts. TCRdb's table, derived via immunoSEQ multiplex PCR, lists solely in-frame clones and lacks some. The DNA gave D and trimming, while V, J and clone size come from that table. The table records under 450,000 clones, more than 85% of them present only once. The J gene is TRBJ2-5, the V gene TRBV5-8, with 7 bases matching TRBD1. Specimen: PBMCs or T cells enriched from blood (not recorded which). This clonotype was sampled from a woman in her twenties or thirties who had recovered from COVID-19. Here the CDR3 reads CASTRQGETQYF. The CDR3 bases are TGTGCCAGCACACGACAGGGAGAGACCCAGTACTTC.